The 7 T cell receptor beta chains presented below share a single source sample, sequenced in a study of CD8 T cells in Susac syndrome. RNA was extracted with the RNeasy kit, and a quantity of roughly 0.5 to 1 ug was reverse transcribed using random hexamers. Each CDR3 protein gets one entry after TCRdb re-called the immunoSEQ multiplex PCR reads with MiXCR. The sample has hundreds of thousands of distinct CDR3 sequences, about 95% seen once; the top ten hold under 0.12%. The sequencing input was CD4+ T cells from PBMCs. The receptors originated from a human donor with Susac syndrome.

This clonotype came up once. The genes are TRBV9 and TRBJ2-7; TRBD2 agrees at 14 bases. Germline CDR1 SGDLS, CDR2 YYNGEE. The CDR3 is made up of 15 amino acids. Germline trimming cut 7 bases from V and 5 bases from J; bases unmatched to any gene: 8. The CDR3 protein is CASGGLAGGRDEQYF. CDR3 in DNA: TGTGCCAGCGGCGGACTAGCGGGAGGTCGCGACGAGCAGTACTTC.

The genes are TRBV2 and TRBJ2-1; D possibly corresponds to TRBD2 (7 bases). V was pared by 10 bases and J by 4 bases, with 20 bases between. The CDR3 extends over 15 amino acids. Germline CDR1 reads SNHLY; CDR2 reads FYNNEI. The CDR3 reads CATALGASGYNEQFF. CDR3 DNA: TGTGCCACAGCCCTGGGGGCTAGCGGATACAATGAGCAGTTCTTC.

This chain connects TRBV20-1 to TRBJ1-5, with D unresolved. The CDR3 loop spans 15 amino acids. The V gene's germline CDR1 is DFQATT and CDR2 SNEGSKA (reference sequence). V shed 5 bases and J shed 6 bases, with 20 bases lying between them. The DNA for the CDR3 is TGCAGTGCTGAGGAGGGTGTGGAGGGTCCTCAGCCCCAGCATTTT. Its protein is CSAEEGVEGPQPQHF.

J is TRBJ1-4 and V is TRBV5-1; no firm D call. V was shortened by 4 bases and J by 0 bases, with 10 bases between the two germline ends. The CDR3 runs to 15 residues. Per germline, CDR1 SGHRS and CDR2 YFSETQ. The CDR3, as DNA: TGCGCCAGCAGCACCGGACCGGCAACTAATGAAAAACTGTTTTTT. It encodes CASSTGPATNEKLFF.

For the CDR3, the DNA is TGTGCCAGCACCAACTGGTCTAGCGGGACCCATGAGCAGTTCTTC. Residues: CASTNWSSGTHEQFF. V and J are TRBV12-3 or TRBV12-4 and TRBJ2-1; 9 bases line up with TRBD2. Unmatched junction bases numbered 12, after V lost 7 bases and J lost 8 bases. The CDR3 runs to 15 residues.

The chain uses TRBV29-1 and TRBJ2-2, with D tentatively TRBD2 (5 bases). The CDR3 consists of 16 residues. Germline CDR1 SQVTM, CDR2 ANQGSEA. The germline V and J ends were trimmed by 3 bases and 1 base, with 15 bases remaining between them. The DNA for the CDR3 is TGCAGCGTTGAGGGAGTAGGGCGGAGGAACACCGGGGAGCTGTTTTTT. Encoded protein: CSVEGVGRRNTGELFF.

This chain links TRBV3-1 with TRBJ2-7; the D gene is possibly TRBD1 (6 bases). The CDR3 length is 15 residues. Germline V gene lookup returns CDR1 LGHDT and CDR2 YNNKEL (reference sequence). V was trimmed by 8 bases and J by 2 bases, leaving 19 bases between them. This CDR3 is CASQDKGQKTYEQYF. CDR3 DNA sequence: TGTGCCAGCCAAGATAAGGGACAAAAAACCTACGAGCAGTACTTC.